This T cell receptor (beta chain) came from a study of blood T cell repertoires in COVID-19. Study background: COVID-19 samples collected from the United States, Italy and Spain covered acute and convalescent phases.

The CDR3 runs 14 residues. V shed 4 bases and J 11 bases; nucleotides not matched to a gene: 9. Germline V gene lookup returns CDR1 SNHLY and CDR2 FYNNEI. Cohorts were based on clinical histories the participants reported. Repertoires were generated with immunoSEQ multiplex PCR, while TCRdb's copy carries only in-frame clones and drops some. The table records 300,000 to 450,000 clones, approximately 89% of them present only once. The sequence derives from a man in his forties or fifties in a cohort exposed to, infected with or recovered from COVID-19 (not recorded which). The chain combines TRBV2 with TRBJ1-5; 9 bases agree with TRBD1. Input material: PBMCs or T cells enriched from blood (not recorded which). CDR3: CASSVLTGGWAQHF. CDR3 in DNA: TGTGCCAGCAGTGTGCTAACAGGGGGCTGGGCCCAGCATTTT.